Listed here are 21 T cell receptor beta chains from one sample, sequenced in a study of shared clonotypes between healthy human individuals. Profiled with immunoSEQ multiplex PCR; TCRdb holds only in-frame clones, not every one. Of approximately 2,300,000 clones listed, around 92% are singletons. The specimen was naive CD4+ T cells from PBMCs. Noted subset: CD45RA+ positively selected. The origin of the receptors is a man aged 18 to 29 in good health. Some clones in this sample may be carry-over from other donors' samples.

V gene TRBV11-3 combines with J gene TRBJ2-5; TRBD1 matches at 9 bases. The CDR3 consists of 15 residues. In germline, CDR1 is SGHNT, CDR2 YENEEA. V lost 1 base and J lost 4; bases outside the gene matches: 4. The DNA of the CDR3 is TGTGCCAGCAGCTTAGGACAGGGGGGATTAGAGACCCAGTACTTC. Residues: CASSLGQGGLETQYF.

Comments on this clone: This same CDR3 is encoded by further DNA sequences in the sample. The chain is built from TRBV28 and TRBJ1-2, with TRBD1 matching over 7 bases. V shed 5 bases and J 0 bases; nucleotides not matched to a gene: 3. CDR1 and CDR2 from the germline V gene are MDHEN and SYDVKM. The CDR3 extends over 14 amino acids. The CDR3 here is CASSPGTANYGYTF. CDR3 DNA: TGTGCCAGCAGTCCAGGGACAGCTAACTATGGCTACACCTTC.

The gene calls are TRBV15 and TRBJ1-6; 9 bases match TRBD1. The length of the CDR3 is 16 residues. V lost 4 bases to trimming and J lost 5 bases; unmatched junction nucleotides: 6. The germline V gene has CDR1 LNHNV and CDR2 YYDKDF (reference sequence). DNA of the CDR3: TGTGCCACCAGCAACCGGACAGGGGCGAATAATTCACCCCTCCACTTT. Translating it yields CATSNRTGANNSPLHF.

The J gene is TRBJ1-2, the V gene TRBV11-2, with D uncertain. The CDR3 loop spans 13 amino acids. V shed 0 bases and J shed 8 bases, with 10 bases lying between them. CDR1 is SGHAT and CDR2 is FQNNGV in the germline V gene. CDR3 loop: CASSLDRIGGYTF. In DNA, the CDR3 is TGTGCCAGCAGCTTAGATCGTATAGGGGGCTACACCTTC.

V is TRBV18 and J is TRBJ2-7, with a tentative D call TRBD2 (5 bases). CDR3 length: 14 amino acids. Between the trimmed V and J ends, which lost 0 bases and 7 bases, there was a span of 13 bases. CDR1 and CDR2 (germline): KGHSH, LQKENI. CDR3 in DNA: TGTGCCAGCTCACCACCTTCTCGGGGTTGGGAGCAGTACTTC. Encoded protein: CASSPPSRGWEQYF.

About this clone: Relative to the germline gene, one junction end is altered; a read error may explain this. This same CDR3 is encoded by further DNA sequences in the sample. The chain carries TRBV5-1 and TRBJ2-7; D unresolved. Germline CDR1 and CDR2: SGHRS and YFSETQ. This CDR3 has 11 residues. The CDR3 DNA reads TGTGCCAGCGTCTCGTCTGGGGAGCAGTACTTC. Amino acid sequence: CASVSSGEQYF.

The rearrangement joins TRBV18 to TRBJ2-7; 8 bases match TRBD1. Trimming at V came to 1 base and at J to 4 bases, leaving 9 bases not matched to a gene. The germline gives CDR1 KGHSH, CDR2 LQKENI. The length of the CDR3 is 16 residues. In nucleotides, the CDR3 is TGTGCCAGCTCACCACGCAGACCAACAGGGGGATACGAGCAGTACTTC. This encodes CASSPRRPTGGYEQYF. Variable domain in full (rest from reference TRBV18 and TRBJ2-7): NAGVMQNPRHLVRRRGQEARLRCSPMKGHSHVYWYRQLPEEGLKFMVYLQKENIIDESGMPKERFSAEFPKEGPSILRIQQVVRGDSAAYFCASSPRRPTGGYEQYFGPGTRLTVT.

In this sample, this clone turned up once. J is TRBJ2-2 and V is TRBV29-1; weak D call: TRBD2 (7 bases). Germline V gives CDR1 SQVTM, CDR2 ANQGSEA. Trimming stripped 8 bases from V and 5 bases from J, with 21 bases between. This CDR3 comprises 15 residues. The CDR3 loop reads CSSTTGGGGTGELFF. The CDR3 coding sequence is TGCAGCTCCACCACGGGGGGCGGAGGTACCGGGGAGCTGTTTTTT.

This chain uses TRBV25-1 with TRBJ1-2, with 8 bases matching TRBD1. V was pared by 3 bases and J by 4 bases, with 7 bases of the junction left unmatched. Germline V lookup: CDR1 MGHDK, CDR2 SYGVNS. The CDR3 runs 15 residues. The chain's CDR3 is CASSDRTGTSYGYTF. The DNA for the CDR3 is TGTGCCAGCAGTGACCGGACAGGGACCAGCTATGGCTACACCTTC.

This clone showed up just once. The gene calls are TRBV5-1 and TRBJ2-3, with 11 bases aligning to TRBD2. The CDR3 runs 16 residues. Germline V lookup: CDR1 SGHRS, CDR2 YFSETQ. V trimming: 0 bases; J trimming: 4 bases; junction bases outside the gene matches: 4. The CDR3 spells CASSLVELAGADTQYF. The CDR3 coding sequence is TGCGCCAGCAGCTTGGTTGAACTAGCGGGAGCAGATACGCAGTATTTT.

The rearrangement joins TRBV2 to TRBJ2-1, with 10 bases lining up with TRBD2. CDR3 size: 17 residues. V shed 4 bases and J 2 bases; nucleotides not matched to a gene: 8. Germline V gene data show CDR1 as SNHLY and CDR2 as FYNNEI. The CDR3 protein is CASSATPTSGAYNEQFF. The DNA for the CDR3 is TGTGCCAGCAGTGCGACCCCTACTAGCGGGGCCTACAATGAGCAGTTCTTC.

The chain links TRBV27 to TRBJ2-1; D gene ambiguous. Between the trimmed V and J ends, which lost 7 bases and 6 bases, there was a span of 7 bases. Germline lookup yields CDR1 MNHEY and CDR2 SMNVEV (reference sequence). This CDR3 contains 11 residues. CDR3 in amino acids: CASKSPNEQFF. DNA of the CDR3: TGTGCCAGCAAATCCCCCAATGAGCAGTTCTTC.

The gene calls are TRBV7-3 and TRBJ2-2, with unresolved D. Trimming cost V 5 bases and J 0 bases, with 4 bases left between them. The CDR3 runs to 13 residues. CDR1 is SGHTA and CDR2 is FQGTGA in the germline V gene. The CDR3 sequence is CASSTSNTGELFF. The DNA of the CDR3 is TGTGCCAGCAGCACCTCGAACACCGGGGAGCTGTTTTTT.

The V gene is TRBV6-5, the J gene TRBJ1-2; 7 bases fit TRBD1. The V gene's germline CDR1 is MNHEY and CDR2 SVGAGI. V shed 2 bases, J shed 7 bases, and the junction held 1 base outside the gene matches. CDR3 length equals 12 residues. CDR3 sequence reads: CASSYRDSGYTF. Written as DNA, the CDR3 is TGTGCCAGCAGTTACCGGGACAGTGGCTACACCTTC.

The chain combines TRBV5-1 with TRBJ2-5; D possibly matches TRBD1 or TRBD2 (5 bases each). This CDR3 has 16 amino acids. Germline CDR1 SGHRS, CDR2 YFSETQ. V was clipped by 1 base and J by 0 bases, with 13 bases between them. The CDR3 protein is CASSLTGTRYQETQYF. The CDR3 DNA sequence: TGCGCCAGCAGCTTGACCGGGACGAGGTACCAAGAGACCCAGTACTTC.

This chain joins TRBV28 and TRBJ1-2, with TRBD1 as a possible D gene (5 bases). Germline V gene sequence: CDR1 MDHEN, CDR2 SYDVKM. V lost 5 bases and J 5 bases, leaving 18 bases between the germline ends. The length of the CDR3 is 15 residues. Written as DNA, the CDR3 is TGTGCCAGCAGTCCGGGGATCAGGGTATCTTATGGCTACACCTTC. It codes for CASSPGIRVSYGYTF.

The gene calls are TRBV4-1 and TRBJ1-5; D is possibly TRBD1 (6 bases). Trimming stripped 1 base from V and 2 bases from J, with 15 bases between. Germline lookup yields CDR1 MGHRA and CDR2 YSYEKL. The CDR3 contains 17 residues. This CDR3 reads CASSQVPTGYGNQPQHF. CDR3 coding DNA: TGCGCCAGCAGCCAAGTCCCAACAGGGTACGGCAATCAGCCCCAGCATTTT.

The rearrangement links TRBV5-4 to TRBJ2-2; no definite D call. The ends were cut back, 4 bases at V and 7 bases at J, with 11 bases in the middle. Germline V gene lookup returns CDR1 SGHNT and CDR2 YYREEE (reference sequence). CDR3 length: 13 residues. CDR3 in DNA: TGTGCCAGCAGCCCCCACCTTGGCGGGGAGCTGTTTTTT. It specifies CASSPHLGGELFF.

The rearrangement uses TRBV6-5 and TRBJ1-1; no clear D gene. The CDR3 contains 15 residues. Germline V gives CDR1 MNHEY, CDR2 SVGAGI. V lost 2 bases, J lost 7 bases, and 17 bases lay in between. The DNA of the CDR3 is TGTGCCAGCAGTTACGGCGGGCCCCCATTTAGTGAAGCTTTCTTT. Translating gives CASSYGGPPFSEAFF.

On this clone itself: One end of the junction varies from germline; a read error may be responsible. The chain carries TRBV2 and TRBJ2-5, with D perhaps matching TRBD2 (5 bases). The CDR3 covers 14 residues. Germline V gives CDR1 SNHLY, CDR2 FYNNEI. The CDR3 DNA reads TGTGCCAGCAGTACCAGGACTCCTGCAGAGGCCCAGTACTTC. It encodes CASSTRTPAEAQYF. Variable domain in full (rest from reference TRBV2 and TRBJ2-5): EPEVTQTPSHQVTQMGQEVILRCVPISNHLYFYWYRQILGQKVEFLVSFYNNEISEKSEIFDDQFSVERPDGSNFTLKIRSTKLEDSAMYFCASSTRTPAEAQYFGPGTRLLVL.

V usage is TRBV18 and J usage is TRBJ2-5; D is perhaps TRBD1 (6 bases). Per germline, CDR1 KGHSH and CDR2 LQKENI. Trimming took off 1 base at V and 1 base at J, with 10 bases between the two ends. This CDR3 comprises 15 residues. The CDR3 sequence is CASSPRGQLQETQYF. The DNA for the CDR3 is TGTGCCAGCTCACCACGAGGACAGCTCCAAGAGACCCAGTACTTC.